The 4 T cell receptor beta chains below come from one sample, sequenced in a study of T cell responses to AZD1222 COVID-19 vaccine. Data came from immunoSEQ multiplex PCR; TCRdb stores just in-frame clones and leaves some out. The repertoire holds some 100,000 clones, with 80% to 95% as singletons. The specimen comprised peripheral blood, sampled on day 0 of AZD1222 vaccination. The source is an adult in good health.

This clone has just one count. The genes are TRBV29-1 and TRBJ1-6; the D gene is possibly TRBD1 (5 bases). Germline V CDR1 and CDR2: SQVTM, ANQGSEA. The CDR3 spans 14 residues. With 4 bases removed from V and 9 bases from J, the gap between germline ends came to 16 bases. This CDR3 reads CSVVFQGRTSPLHF. In nucleotides, the CDR3 is TGCAGCGTTGTTTTCCAGGGAAGGACTTCACCCCTCCACTTT.

This sequence joins TRBV19 and TRBJ1-5; D remains ambiguous. Germline CDR1 reads LNHDA; CDR2 reads SQIVND (reference sequence). CDR3 length: 15 amino acids. Trimming shortened V by 5 bases and J by 1 base, and 12 bases separated the two germline ends. The CDR3: CASSSGIKSNQPQHF. The DNA of the CDR3 is TGTGCCAGTAGTTCTGGGATTAAGAGCAATCAGCCCCAGCATTTT.

This sequence joins TRBV10-3 and TRBJ1-1; D ambiguous. CDR3 length equals 13 residues. V shed 11 bases and J shed 0 bases, with 13 bases lying between them. The V gene's germline CDR1 is ENHRY and CDR2 SYGVKD. CDR3 loop: CAVSRGMNTEAFF. For the CDR3, the DNA is TGTGCCGTGAGCCGAGGGATGAACACTGAAGCTTTCTTT.

This clone was recorded only once. The chain carries TRBV5-1 and TRBJ2-1; D tentatively reads TRBD1 or TRBD2 (5 bases each). V was shortened by 3 bases and J by 6 bases, with 16 bases between the two germline ends. The CDR3 runs 15 residues. The germline CDR1 and CDR2 sequences are SGHRS and YFSETQ. The CDR3 loop reads CASSWDPDPSNEQFF. The CDR3 coding sequence is TGCGCCAGCAGCTGGGACCCAGACCCTTCCAATGAGCAGTTCTTC.